This T cell receptor beta chain was obtained from a study of CD8+ T cells in alopecia areata. As regards this clone: Its target is unknown.

V was trimmed by 0 bases and J by 3 bases, leaving 11 bases between them. The CDR3 has 15 residues. Germline CDR1 reads SGHRS; CDR2 reads YFSETQ. As to treatment: oral pan-JAK inhibitor, 5-10 mg twice daily. Using a FACSAria, the CD4+ and CD8+ T cells were sorted from the PBMCs. The study, taken as a whole, reports: Because one nonresponder was included, the link of baseline CD8+ expansion to response is considered uncertain.

Extracted RNA was reverse transcribed into cDNA, the sequencing template. The repertoire was sequenced with immunoSEQ multiplex PCR; TCRdb's copy has only in-frame clones and lacks some. The repertoire holds 200,000 or so clones, with 55% to 70% as singletons. This receptor was obtained from a human donor with alopecia areata. This rearrangement joins TRBV5-1 to TRBJ2-3; D unresolved. Sequences were derived from CD4+ T cells sorted from blood, sampled at week 24, from a patient treated with tofacitinib. CDR3 in DNA: TGCGCCAGCAGCTTGGCAGGATTAGTAACAGATACGCAGTATTTT. This gives the protein CASSLAGLVTDTQYF.